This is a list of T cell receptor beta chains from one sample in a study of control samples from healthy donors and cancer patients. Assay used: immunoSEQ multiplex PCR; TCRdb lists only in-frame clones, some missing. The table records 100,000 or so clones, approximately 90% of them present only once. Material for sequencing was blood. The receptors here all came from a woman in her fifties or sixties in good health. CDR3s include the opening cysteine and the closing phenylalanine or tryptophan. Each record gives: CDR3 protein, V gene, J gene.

CASSFPGQSYEQYF	TRBV7-9	TRBJ2-7
CAISESWIRRETEAFF	TRBV10-3	TRBJ1-1
CASSYGGGDSPLHF	TRBV5-1	TRBJ1-6
CASSKEARHNTGELFF	TRBV21-1	TRBJ2-2
CASSLVGLLRGTEAFF	TRBV5-6	TRBJ1-1
CASSTQGINQPQHF	TRBV18	TRBJ1-5
CASSYDSDYEQYF	TRBV6-5	TRBJ2-7
CASSYRTSGRGEQFF	TRBV6-5	TRBJ2-1
CASSPGTEPQHF	TRBV3-1/TRBV3-2	TRBJ1-5
CATSRAVEQGATANEKLFF	TRBV15	TRBJ1-4
CASSLPGGELFF	TRBV12-3/TRBV12-4	TRBJ2-2
CASSPGTEYQPQHF	TRBV6-5	TRBJ1-5
CASSLGHRGNTIYF	TRBV11-3	TRBJ1-3
CASSQSGTAYNEQFF	TRBV7-3	TRBJ2-1
CASSSVPGREYNEQFF	TRBV7-6	TRBJ2-1
CASSLRTSYGYTF	TRBV5-5	TRBJ1-2
CASSLSGDHEQYF	TRBV11-2	TRBJ2-7
CASSPPASGGGNEQFF	TRBV18	TRBJ2-1
CASSLVSAGETQYF	TRBV11-3	TRBJ2-5
CASRSGGVEEKLFF	TRBV6-6	TRBJ1-4
CASSRPENTEAFF	TRBV4-2	TRBJ1-1
CASSWTGGPDTQYF	TRBV28	TRBJ2-3
CASPPSGRKNNEQFF	TRBV10-1	TRBJ2-1
CATQRWLVSNQPQHF	TRBV19	TRBJ1-5